The clone carrying this T cell receptor (beta chain) occurred a few times. The trim removed 5 bases at V and 7 bases at J, leaving 10 bases unmatched. Germline V CDR1 and CDR2: SGHTA, FQGNSA. CDR3 length: 15 amino acids. TCRdb reprocessed the RT-PCR reads via MiXCR and lists one record per CDR3 protein. The sample holds fewer than 800,000 distinct CDR3 sequences, approximately 15% seen once. This receptor was identified in a female donor in good health, serving as a healthy control. Sequenced: memory CD4+ T cells from blood. The chain joins TRBV7-2 to TRBJ2-5; 10 bases agree with TRBD2. In DNA form, the CDR3 reads TGTGCCAGCAGCCTTACTAGCGGGACGGCTGGGACCCAGTACTTC. This gives the protein CASSLTSGTAGTQYF.